A few counts support the clone carrying this T cell receptor beta chain. What it binds is unknown. It was with a sample-barcoded 5' primer and a J-beta primer mix that a second PCR of about 6 to 12 cycles was run. In TCRdb, the 5' RACE reads were re-called with MiXCR into one record per CDR3 protein. The sample lists around 1.5 million distinct CDR3 sequences, around 35% occurring once. The sample comes from a study of blood T cells in healthy people across ages. This CDR3 has 11 amino acids. Germline V gene sequence: CDR1 SQVTM, CDR2 ANQGSEA. The J segment lost 8 bases and the V segment lost 7 bases, leaving 7 bases of the junction unmatched. The study, taken as a whole, reports: Versus aged donors, long-lived donors had higher diversity and more naive CD4+ cells.

Per-sample PBMC isolation yielded at least 6.5 million cells. The specimen sequenced was blood. This chain joins TRBV29-1 and TRBJ1-1; 7 nucleotides align to TRBD1. The sequence was collected from a woman aged 25-40 years in good health. The CDR3 region has the DNA TGCAGCGCTACTCGACAGGGAGAAGCTTTCTTT. Its translation: CSATRQGEAFF.